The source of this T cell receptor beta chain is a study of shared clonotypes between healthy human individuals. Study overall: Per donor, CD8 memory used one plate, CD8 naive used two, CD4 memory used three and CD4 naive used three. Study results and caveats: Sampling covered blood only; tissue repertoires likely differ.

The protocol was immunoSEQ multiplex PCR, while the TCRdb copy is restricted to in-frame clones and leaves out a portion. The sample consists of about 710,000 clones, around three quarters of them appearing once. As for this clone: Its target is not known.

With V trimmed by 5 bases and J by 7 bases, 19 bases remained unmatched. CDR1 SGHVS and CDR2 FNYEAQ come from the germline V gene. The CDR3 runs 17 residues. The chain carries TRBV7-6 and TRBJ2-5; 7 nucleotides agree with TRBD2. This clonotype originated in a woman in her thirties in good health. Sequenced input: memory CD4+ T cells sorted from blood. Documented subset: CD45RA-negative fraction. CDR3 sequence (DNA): TGTGCCAGCAGCCTCCGCGCCTCTGGGACTACAAGAGGGACCCAGTACTTC. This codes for CASSLRASGTTRGTQYF.